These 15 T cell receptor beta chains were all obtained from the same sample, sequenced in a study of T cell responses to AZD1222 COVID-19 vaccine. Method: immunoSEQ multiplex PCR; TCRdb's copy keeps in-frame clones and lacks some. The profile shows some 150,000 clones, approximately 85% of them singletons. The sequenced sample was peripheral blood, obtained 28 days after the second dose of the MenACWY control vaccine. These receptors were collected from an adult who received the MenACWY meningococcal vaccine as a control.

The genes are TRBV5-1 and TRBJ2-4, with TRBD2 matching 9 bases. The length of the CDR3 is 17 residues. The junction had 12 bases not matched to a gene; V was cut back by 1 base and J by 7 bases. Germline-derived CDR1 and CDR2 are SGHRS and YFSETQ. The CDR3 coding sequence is TGCGCCAGCAGCTTGTCTGCGGGGGGGCGCGGGGGGAACATTCAGTACTTC. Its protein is CASSLSAGGRGGNIQYF.

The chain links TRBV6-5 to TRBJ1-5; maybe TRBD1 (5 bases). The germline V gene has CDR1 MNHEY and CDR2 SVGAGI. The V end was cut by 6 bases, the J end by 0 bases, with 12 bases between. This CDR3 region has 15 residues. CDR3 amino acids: CASRWDATSNQPQHF. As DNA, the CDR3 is TGTGCCAGCAGATGGGACGCCACTAGCAATCAGCCCCAGCATTTT.

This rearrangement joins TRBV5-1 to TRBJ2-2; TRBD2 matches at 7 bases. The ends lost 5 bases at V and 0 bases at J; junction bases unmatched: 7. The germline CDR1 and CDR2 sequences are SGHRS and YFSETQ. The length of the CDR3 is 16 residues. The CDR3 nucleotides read TGCGCCAGCAGTCCTGCCCGGGGGGCGAACACCGGGGAGCTGTTTTTT. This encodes CASSPARGANTGELFF.

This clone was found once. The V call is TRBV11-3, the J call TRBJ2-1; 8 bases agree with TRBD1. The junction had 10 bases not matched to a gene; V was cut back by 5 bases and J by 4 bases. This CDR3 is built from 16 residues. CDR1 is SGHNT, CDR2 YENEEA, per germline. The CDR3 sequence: CASSPRQGSTYNEQFF. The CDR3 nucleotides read TGTGCCAGCAGCCCCCGACAGGGGTCAACTTACAATGAGCAGTTCTTC.

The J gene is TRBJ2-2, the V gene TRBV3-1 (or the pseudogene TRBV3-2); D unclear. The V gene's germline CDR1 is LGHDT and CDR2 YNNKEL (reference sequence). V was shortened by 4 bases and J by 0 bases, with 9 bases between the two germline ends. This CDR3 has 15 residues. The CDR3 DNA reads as TGTGCCAGCAGCCCTTCGAGCGCGAACACCGGGGAGCTGTTTTTT. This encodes CASSPSSANTGELFF.

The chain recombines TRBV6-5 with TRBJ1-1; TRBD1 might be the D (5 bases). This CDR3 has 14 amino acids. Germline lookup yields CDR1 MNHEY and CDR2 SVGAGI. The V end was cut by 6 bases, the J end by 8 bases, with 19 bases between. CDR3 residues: CASSQNYDPGEAFF. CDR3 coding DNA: TGTGCCAGCAGCCAAAACTATGACCCAGGGGAAGCTTTCTTT.

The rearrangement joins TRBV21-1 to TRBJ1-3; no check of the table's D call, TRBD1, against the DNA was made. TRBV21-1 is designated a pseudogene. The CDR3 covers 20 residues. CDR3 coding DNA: TGTGCCAGCAGCACTAGAGGCTGGGGGCGCCTGAGTAACTCTGGAAACACCATATATTTT. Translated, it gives CASSTRGWGRLSNSGNTIYF.

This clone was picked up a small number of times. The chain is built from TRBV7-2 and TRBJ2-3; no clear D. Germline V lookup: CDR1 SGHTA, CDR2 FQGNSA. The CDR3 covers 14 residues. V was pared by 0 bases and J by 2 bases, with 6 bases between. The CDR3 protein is CASSLARHTDTQYF. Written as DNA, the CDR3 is TGTGCCAGCAGCTTAGCGAGACACACAGATACGCAGTATTTT.

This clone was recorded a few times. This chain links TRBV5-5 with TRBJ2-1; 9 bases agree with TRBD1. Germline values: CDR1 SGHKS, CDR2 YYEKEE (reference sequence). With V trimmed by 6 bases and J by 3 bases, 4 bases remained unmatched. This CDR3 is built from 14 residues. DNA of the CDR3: TGTGCCAGCATGGGGACAGGGTACTACAATGAGCAGTTCTTC. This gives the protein CASMGTGYYNEQFF. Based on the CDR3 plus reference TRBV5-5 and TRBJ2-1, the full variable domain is DAGVTQSPTHLIKTRGQQVTLRCSPISGHKSVSWYQQVLGQGPQFIFQYYEKEERGRGNFPDRFSARQFPNYSSELNVNALLLGDSALYLCASMGTGYYNEQFFGPGTRLTVL.

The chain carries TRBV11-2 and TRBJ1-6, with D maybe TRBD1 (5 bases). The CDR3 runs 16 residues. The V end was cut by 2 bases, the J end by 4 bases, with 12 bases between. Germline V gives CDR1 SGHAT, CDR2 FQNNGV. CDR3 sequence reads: CASSLSLGGYNSPLHF. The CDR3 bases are TGTGCCAGCAGCTTAAGTCTCGGGGGGTATAATTCACCCCTCCACTTT.

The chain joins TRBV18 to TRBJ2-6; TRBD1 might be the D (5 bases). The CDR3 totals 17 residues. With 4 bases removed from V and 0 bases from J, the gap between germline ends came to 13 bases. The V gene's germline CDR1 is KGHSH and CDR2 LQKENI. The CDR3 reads CASSLKTASSGANVLTF. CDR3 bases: TGTGCCAGCTCACTAAAGACAGCTAGCTCTGGGGCCAACGTCCTGACTTTC.

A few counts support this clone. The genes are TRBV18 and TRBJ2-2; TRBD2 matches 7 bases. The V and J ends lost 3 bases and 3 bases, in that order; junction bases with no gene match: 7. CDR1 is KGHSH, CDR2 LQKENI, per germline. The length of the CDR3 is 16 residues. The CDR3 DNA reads TGTGCCAGCTCACCTCGGGCGGGAGTGGACACCGGGGAGCTGTTTTTT. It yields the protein CASSPRAGVDTGELFF.

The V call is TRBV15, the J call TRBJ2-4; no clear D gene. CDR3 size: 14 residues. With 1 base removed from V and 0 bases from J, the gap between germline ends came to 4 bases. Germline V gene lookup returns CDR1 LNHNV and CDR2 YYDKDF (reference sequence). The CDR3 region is CATSRGVAKNIQYF. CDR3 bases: TGTGCCACCAGCAGAGGGGTAGCCAAAAACATTCAGTACTTC.

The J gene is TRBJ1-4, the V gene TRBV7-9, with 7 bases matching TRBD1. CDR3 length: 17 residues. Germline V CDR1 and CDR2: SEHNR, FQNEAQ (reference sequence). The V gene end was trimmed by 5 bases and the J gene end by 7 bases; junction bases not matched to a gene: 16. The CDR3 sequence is CASSKLTDRDKGEKLFF. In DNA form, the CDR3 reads TGTGCCAGCAGCAAACTGACCGACAGGGATAAGGGTGAAAAACTGTTTTTT. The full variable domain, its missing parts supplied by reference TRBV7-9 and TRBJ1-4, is DTGVSQNPRHKITKRGQNVTFRCDPISEHNRLYWYRQTLGQGPEFLTYFQNEAQLEKSRLLSDRFSAERPKGSFSTLEIQRTEQGDSAMYLCASSKLTDRDKGEKLFFGSGTQLSVL.

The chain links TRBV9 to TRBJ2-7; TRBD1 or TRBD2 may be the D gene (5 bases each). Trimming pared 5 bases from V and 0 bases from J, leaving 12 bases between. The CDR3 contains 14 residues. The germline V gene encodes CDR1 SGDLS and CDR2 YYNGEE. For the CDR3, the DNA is TGTGCCAGCAGTCTGGTAGGGACCTCCTACGAGCAGTACTTC. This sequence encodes CASSLVGTSYEQYF.